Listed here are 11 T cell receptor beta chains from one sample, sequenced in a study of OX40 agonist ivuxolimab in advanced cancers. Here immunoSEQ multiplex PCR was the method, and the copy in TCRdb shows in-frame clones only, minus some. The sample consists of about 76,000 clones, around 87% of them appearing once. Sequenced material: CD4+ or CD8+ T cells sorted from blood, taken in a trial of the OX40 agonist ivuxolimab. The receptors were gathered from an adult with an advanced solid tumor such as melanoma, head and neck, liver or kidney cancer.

The CDR3 coding sequence is TGTGCCAGCAGCTTAGACCCGACGGCACTATGGTTCTTC. Protein product: CASSLDPTALWFF. This sequence joins TRBV11-2 and TRBJ2-1, with D unresolved. Per germline, CDR1 SGHAT and CDR2 FQNNGV. The CDR3 has 13 amino acids. V was pared by 0 bases and J by 15 bases, with 15 bases between.

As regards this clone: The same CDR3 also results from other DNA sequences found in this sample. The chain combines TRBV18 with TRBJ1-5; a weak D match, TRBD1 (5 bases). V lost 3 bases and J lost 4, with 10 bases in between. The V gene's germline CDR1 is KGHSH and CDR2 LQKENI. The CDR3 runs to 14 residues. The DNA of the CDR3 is TGTGCCAGCTCACCCTTACCAGGGAATCAGCCCCAGCATTTT. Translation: CASSPLPGNQPQHF.

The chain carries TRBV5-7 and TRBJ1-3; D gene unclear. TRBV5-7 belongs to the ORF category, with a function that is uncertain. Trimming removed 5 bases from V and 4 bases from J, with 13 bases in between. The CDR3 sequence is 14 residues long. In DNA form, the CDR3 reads TGTGCCAGCAGTAGCAGGACGGAAGGAAACACCATATATTTT. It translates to CASSSRTEGNTIYF.

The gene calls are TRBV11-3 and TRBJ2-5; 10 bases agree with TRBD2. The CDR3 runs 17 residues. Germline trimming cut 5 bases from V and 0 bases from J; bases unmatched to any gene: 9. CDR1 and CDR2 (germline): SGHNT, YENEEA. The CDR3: CASSPGLAPLYQETQYF. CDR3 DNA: TGTGCCAGCAGCCCGGGACTAGCGCCCTTGTACCAAGAGACCCAGTACTTC. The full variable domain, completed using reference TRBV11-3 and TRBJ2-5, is EAGVVQSPRYKIIEKKQPVAFWCNPISGHNTLYWYLQNLGQGPELLIRYENEEAVDDSQLPKDRFSAERLKGVDSTLKIQPAELGDSAVYLCASSPGLAPLYQETQYFGPGTRLLVL.

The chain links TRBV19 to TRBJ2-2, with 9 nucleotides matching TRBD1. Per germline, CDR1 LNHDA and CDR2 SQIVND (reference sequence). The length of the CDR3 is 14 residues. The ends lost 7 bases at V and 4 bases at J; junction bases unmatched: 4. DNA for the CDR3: TGTGCCAGTATGGGACAGGGATCCACCGGGGAGCTGTTTTTT. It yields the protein CASMGQGSTGELFF.

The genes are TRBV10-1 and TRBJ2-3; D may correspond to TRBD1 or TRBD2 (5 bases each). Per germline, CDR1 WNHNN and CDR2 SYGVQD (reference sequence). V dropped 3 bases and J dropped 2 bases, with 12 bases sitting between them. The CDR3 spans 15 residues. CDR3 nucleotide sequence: TGCGCCAGCAGTGATGTTAGAGGGACCACAGATACGCAGTATTTT. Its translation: CASSDVRGTTDTQYF.

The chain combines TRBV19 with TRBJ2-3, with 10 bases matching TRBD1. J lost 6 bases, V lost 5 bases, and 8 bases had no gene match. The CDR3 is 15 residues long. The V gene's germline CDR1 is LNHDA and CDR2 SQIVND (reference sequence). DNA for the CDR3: TGTGCCAGTAGTCAACTGACAGGGGGCCCCGATACGCAGTATTTT. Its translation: CASSQLTGGPDTQYF. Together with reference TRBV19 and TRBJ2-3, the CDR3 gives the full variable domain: DGGITQSPKYLFRKEGQNVTLSCEQNLNHDAMYWYRQDPGQGLRLIYYSQIVNDFQKGDIAEGYSVSREKKESFPLTVTSAQKNPTAFYLCASSQLTGGPDTQYFGPGTRLTVL.

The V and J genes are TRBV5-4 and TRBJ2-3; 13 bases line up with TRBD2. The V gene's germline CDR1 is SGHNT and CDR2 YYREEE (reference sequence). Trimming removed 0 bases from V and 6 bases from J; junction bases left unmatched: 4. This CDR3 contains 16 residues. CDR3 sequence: CASSLGLAGGSDTQYF. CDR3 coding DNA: TGTGCCAGCAGCTTGGGACTAGCGGGGGGATCTGATACGCAGTATTTT.

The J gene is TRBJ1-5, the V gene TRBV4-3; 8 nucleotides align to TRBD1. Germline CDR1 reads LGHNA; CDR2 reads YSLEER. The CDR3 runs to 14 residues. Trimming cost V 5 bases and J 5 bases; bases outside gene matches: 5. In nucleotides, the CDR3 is TGCGCCAGCAGCGCGACAGGGGACGATCAGCCCCAGCATTTT. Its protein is CASSATGDDQPQHF.

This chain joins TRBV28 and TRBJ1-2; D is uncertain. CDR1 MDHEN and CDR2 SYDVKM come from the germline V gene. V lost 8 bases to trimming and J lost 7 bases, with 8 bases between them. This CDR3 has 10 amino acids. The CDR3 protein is CASQSGGYTF. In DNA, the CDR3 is TGTGCCAGCCAGTCAGGTGGCTACACCTTC.

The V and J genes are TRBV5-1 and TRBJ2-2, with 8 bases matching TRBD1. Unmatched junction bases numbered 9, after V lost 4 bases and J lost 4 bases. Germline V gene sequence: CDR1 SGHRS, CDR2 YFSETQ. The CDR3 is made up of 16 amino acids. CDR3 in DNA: TGCGCCAGCAGCCCACAGGGGGGCGTAGGCACCGGGGAGCTGTTTTTT. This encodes CASSPQGGVGTGELFF.